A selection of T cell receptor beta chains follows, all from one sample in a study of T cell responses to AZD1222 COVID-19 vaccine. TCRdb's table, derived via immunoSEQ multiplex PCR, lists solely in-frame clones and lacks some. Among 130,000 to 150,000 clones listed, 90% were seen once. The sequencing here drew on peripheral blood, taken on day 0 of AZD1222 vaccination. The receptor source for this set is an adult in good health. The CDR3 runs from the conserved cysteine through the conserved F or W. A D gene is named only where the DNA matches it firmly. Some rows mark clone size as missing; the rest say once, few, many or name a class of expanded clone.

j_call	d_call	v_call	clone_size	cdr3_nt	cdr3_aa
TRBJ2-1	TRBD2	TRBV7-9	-	TGTGCCAGCAGCCTGCTAGCGGGGCCCTACAATGAGCAGTTCTTC	CASSLLAGPYNEQFF
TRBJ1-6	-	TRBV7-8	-	TGTGCCAGCAGCGGGGGGCGCAGGAATAATTCACCCCTCCACTTT	CASSGGRRNNSPLHF
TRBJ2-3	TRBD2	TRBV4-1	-	TGCGCCAGCAGCCAAGAAAGAGGAGCGGGGTCAAGAGATACGCAGTATTTT	CASSQERGAGSRDTQYF
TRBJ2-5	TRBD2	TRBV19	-	TGTGCCAGCCAAAGGTCGGTAGCGGGAGGGGAGACCCAGTACTTC	CASQRSVAGGETQYF
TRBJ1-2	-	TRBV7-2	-	TGTGCCAGCAGCGCATTGCGAGGGGGTGGCTACACCTTC	CASSALRGGGYTF
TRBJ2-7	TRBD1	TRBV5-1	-	TGCGCCAGCAGCTTGGAGCCTACAGGGGGTTCCTACGAGCAGTACTTC	CASSLEPTGGSYEQYF
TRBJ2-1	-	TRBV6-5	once	TGTGCCAGCAGTTACTCGCATAGATTTTACAATGAGCAGTTCTTC	CASSYSHRFYNEQFF
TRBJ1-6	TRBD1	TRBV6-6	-	TGTGCCGGGGGGGGACGACAGGGTCGAAATTCACCCCTCCACTTT	CAGGGRQGRNSPLHF
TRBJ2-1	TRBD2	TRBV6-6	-	TGTGCCAGCAGCGGATCTAGCGGATCCTTAGGGGAGCAGTTCTTC	CASSGSSGSLGEQFF
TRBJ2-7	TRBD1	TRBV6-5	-	TGTGCCAGCAGTTTGGGACAGGGGTACGAGCAGTACTTC	CASSLGQGYEQYF
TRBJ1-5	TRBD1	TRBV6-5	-	TGTGCCAGCTGCCGAGACAGGGCTCAGCCCCAGCATTTT	CASCRDRAQPQHF